These T cell receptor beta chains were read from a single sample in a study of long-term antiretroviral therapy in people with HIV. Using immunoSEQ multiplex PCR, the repertoire was profiled, and TCRdb retains in-frame clones only, with some absent. The data contain about 19,000 clones, 60% to 85% of them singletons. This sample comprised unsorted PBMCs, obtained at the start of antiretroviral therapy, before treatment. These receptor sequences come from a man between 18 and 29 years old with HIV. CDR3s include the opening cysteine and the closing phenylalanine or tryptophan. The D gene is left open where the match is weak. The size field is filled for only some rows; it gives once, few, many or a size class.

>.|TRBV18|.|TRBJ1-1
CASSLLTGVNTEAFF
TGTGCCAGCTCACTTTTGACAGGAGTGAACACTGAAGCTTTCTTT
>few|TRBV7-7|TRBD1|TRBJ2-7
CASSLGTGVGEQYF
TGTGCCAGCAGCTTGGGAACAGGGGTTGGCGAGCAGTACTTC
>.|TRBV7-8|TRBD1|TRBJ2-7
CASSFYRDRGRFYEQYF
TGTGCCAGCAGCTTTTACCGGGACAGGGGCCGATTCTACGAGCAGTACTTC
>.|TRBV28|.|TRBJ2-7
CASSLLAWDRTRVYEQYF
TGTGCCAGCAGTTTACTAGCGTGGGATCGGACTCGAGTCTACGAGCAGTACTTC
>once|TRBV19|.|TRBJ2-7
CASSIASSSYEQYF
TGTGCCAGTAGTATTGCCAGCAGCTCCTACGAGCAGTACTTC
>.|TRBV6-6|TRBD1|TRBJ1-1
CASSPGGRNTEAFF
TGTGCCAGCAGCCCAGGGGGAAGGAACACTGAAGCTTTCTTT
>.|TRBV7-3|.|TRBJ2-2
CASSYRAEGLNTGELFF
TGTGCCAGCAGCTACCGAGCCGAGGGTTTGAACACCGGGGAGCTGTTTTTT
>.|TRBV7-2|.|TRBJ1-2
CASSSRISYGYTF
TGTGCCAGCAGCTCCCGTATAAGCTATGGCTACACCTTC
>.|TRBV2|.|TRBJ2-1
CASSTDLSGYNEQFF
TGTGCCAGCAGTACGGATCTCAGTGGATACAATGAGCAGTTCTTC
>once|TRBV7-2|.|TRBJ2-5
CASSQVGRNGETQYF
TGTGCCAGCAGCCAAGTGGGGAGGAACGGAGAGACCCAGTACTTC
>.|TRBV28|TRBD2|TRBJ2-2
CASTFSGRVTGELFF
TGTGCCAGCACCTTTAGCGGGAGGGTCACCGGGGAGCTGTTTTTT
>.|TRBV14|.|TRBJ1-1
CASSQGSATEAFF
TGTGCCAGCAGCCAAGGGTCCGCTACTGAAGCTTTCTTT
>few|TRBV27|.|TRBJ1-5
CASSPGHSNQPQHF
TGTGCCAGCAGTCCCGGACATTCCAATCAGCCCCAGCATTTT
>few|TRBV27|TRBD2|TRBJ2-1
CASRLAASYNEQFF
TGTGCCAGCAGACTAGCGGCATCCTACAATGAGCAGTTCTTC
>.|TRBV9|TRBD1|TRBJ1-5
CASSVDSGGEQPQHF
TGTGCCAGCAGCGTAGATTCAGGGGGCGAGCAGCCCCAGCATTTT
>.|TRBV2|.|TRBJ1-4
CASTSPGAATNEKLFF
TGTGCCAGCACTTCCCCAGGGGCTGCAACTAATGAAAAACTGTTTTTT
>.|TRBV28|.|TRBJ2-3
CASRLTVSPTDTQYF
TGTGCCAGCAGGCTGACAGTATCCCCCACAGATACGCAGTATTTT